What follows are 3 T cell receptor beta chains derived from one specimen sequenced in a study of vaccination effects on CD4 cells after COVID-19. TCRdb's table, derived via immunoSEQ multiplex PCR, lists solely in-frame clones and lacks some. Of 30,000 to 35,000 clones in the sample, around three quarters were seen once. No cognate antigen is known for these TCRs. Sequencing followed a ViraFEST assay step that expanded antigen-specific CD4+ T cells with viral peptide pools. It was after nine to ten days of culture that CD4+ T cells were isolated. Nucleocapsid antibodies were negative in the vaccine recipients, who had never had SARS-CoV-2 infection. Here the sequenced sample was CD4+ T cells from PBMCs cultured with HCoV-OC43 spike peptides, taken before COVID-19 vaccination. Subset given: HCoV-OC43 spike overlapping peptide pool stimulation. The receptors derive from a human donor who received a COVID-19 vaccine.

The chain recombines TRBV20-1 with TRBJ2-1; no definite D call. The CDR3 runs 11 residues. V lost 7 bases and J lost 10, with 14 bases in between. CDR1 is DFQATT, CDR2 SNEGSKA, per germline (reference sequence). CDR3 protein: CSGLDLVEQFF. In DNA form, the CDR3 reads TGCAGTGGGTTAGATTTGGTAGAGCAGTTCTTC.

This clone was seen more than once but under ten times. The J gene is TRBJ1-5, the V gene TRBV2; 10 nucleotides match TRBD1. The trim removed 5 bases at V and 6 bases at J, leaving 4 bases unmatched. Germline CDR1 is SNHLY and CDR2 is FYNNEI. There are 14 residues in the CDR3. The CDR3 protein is CASSLGQGFQPQHF. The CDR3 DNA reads TGTGCCAGCAGTCTGGGACAGGGGTTTCAGCCCCAGCATTTT. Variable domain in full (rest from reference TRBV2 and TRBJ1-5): EPEVTQTPSHQVTQMGQEVILRCVPISNHLYFYWYRQILGQKVEFLVSFYNNEISEKSEIFDDQFSVERPDGSNFTLKIRSTKLEDSAMYFCASSLGQGFQPQHFGDGTRLSIL.

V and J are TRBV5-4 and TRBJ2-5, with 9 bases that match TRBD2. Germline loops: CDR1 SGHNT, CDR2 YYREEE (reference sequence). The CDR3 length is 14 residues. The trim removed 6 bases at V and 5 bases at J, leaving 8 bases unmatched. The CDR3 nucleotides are TGTGCCAGCACCTTAGCGGGGGAAGGGGAGACCCAGTACTTC. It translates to CASTLAGEGETQYF. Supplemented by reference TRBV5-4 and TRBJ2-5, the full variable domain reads ETGVTQSPTHLIKTRGQQVTLRCSSQSGHNTVSWYQQALGQGPQFIFQYYREEENGRGNFPPRFSGLQFPNYSSELNVNALELDDSALYLCASTLAGEGETQYFGPGTRLLVL.